What follows are 8 T cell receptor beta chains derived from one specimen sequenced in a study of Graves' ophthalmopathy and Graves' hyperthyroidism. RNA transcripts served as template for amplifying TCR beta CDR3 sequences. HTBI primers primed a first-round RT-PCR, and a second-round multiplex PCR followed. TCRdb reanalysed the multiplex PCR reads using MiXCR and keeps one entry per CDR3 protein. The sample gives roughly 400,000 distinct CDR3 sequences, roughly 18% of which show up once; roughly 1.4% is in the top ten. The specimen sequenced was peripheral blood. The receptors shown here come from a woman under 30 with Graves' ophthalmopathy.

Many counts were recorded for this clonotype. V usage is TRBV20-1 and J usage is TRBJ1-5; TRBD1 might be the D (6 bases). This CDR3 comprises 15 residues. The germline V gene has CDR1 DFQATT and CDR2 SNEGSKA (reference sequence). V shed 1 base and J shed 4 bases, with 14 bases lying between them. In DNA, the CDR3 is TGCAGTGCTAGAGGTCTCCGGGGGCGAAATCAGCCCCAGCATTTT. Protein product: CSARGLRGRNQPQHF.

This clonotype appeared many times. The chain joins TRBV29-1 to TRBJ2-7; 16 nucleotides line up with TRBD2. CDR1 is SQVTM and CDR2 is ANQGSEA in the germline V gene. The CDR3 loop spans 16 amino acids. Losses at the gene ends were 6 bases for V and 4 bases for J; bases not matched to a gene: 9. The DNA for the CDR3 is TGCAGCGTGGGTGCGGGACTAGCGGGAGGGCCGTACGAGCAGTACTTC. It encodes CSVGAGLAGGPYEQYF.

In this sample, this clonotype turned up many times. This rearrangement joins TRBV20-1 to TRBJ2-4, with D perhaps TRBD1 or TRBD2 (5 bases each). There are 15 residues in the CDR3. From germline, CDR1 is DFQATT and CDR2 SNEGSKA (reference sequence). The V end lost 1 base, the J end lost 0 bases, and 10 bases lay between the germline ends. The CDR3 coding sequence is TGCAGTGCTAGAGGGGGACCAGGAGCCAAAAACATTCAGTACTTC. Translation gives CSARGGPGAKNIQYF.

This clonotype was seen repeatedly, ten times or more. This chain connects TRBV4-3 to TRBJ2-7, with D maybe TRBD2 (6 bases). CDR1 LGHNA and CDR2 YSLEER come from the germline V gene. The ends were cut back, 5 bases at V and 5 bases at J, with 22 bases in the middle. This CDR3 is 16 amino acids long. CDR3 in amino acids: CASSEGSGSRLDEQYF. The CDR3, as DNA: TGCGCCAGCAGCGAGGGGAGCGGGTCAAGGTTAGACGAGCAGTACTTC.

This clonotype appeared many times. This sequence joins TRBV6-5 and TRBJ2-7, with 13 bases matching TRBD2. The germline CDR1 and CDR2 sequences are MNHEY and SVGAGI. The CDR3 is 16 amino acids. The V segment lost 6 bases and the J segment 1 base; nucleotides outside the gene matches: 6. The CDR3 is CASRTSGGPYSYEQYF. DNA for the CDR3: TGTGCCAGCAGGACTAGCGGGGGGCCCTATTCCTACGAGCAGTACTTC.

This clonotype appeared many times. The chain combines TRBV7-3 with TRBJ2-7; perhaps D is TRBD1 or TRBD2 (6 bases each). The ends were cut back, 0 bases at V and 2 bases at J, with 14 bases in the middle. The length of the CDR3 is 16 residues. The germline CDR1 and CDR2 sequences are SGHTA and FQGTGA. CDR3 region: CASSLTGGPGTYEQYF. DNA for the CDR3: TGTGCCAGCAGCTTAACAGGGGGGCCAGGGACCTACGAGCAGTACTTC.

The sample holds many counts of this clonotype. The chain employs TRBV20-1 and TRBJ2-7; tentatively, D is TRBD2 (5 bases). This CDR3 has 12 residues. Germline assignment: CDR1 DFQATT and CDR2 SNEGSKA (reference sequence). V shed 4 bases and J shed 3 bases, with 10 bases lying between them. This CDR3 is CSATHRDYEQYF. CDR3 DNA sequence: TGCAGTGCTACACACCGGGACTACGAGCAGTACTTC.

V usage is TRBV11-2 and J usage is TRBJ1-1, with D unresolved. The germline V gene encodes CDR1 SGHAT and CDR2 FQNNGV. The CDR3 loop spans 15 amino acids. V shed 7 bases and J shed 2 bases, with 17 bases lying between them. The CDR3 reads CASTQASGGNTEAFF. The CDR3 DNA reads as TGTGCCAGCACCCAAGCTTCGGGCGGAAACACTGAAGCTTTCTTT.